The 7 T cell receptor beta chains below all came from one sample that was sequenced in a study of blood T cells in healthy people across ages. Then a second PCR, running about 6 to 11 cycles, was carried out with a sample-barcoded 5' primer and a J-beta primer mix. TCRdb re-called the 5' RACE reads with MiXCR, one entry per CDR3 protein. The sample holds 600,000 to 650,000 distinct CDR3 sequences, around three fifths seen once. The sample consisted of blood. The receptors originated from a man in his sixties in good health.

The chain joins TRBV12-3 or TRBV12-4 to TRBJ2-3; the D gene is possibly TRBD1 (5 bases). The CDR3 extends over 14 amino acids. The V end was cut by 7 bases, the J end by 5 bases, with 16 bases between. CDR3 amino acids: CASTLRAVEDTQYF. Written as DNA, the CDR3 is TGTGCCAGCACTCTCAGGGCGGTGGAAGATACGCAGTATTTT.

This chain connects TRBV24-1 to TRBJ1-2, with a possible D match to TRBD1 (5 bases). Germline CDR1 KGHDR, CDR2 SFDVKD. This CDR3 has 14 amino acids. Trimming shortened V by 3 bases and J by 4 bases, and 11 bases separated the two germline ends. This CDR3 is CATSDPGPRYGYTF. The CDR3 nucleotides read TGTGCCACCAGTGATCCGGGACCCCGCTATGGCTACACCTTC.

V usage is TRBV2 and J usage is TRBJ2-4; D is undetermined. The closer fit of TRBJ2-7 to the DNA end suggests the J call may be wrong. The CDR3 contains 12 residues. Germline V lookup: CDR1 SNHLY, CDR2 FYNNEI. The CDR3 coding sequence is TGTGCCAGCAGTGAAGCGGTCTACGAGCAGTACTTC. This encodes CASSEAVYEQYF.

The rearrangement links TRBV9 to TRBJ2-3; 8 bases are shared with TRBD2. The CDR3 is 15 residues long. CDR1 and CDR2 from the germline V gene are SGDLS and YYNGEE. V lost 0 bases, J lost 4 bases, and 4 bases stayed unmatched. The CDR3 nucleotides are TGTGCCAGCAGCGTAGTAAGCGGGAGCCCAGATACGCAGTATTTT. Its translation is CASSVVSGSPDTQYF.

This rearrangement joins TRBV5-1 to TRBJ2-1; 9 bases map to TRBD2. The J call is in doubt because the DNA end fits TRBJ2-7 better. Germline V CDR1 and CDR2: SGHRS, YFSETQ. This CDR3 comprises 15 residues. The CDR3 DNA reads TGCGCCAGCAGCCTGTGGACTAGCGAATCCTACGAGCAGTACTTC. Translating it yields CASSLWTSESYEQYF.

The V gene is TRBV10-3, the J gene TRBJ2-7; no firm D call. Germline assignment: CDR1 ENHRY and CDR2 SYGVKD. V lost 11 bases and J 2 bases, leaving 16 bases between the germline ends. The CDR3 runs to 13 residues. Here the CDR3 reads CAPFEYTAYEQYF. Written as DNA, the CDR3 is TGTGCCCCCTTTGAGTATACGGCCTACGAGCAGTACTTC.

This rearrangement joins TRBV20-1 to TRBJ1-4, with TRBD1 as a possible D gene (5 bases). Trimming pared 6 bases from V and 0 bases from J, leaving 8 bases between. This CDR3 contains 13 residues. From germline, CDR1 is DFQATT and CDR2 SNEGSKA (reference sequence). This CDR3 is CSAGDSTNEKLFF. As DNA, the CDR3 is TGCAGTGCAGGGGATTCAACTAATGAAAAACTGTTTTTT.